In this sample, the clone carrying this T cell receptor beta chain turned up a few times. What it recognizes is unknown. Two oligonucleotides, mixed equimolar, formed the beta constant-region primer covering TRBC1 and TRBC2. The cDNA 3' end received a ligated single-stranded oligonucleotide carrying the SP2 primer and a 12-nucleotide UMI. TCRdb independently ran MiXCR on the UMI-ligation and nested PCR reads; one entry per CDR3 protein. The sample carries some 150,000 distinct CDR3 sequences, about a sixth recorded once. The data are from a study of naive and memory T cell subsets. Germline CDR1 reads MDHEN; CDR2 reads SYDVKM. V was trimmed by 7 bases and J by 9 bases, leaving 18 bases between them. The CDR3 is made up of 13 amino acids. Study results and limitations: There was no ground truth to check naive and memory subset results. Especially in CD8 cells, naive repertoires contained a few larger clonotypes, possibly CD45RA-re-expressing memory cells.

Sequential positive selection took CD4 T cells first, then CD8 T cells. Sequencing was done on a sample of naive CD4+ T cells from blood. The origin of this receptor is a human donor in good health. J is TRBJ2-5 and V is TRBV28; TRBD1 might be the D (6 bases). As DNA, the CDR3 is TGTGCCAGCACCAGACAGCAGGGGATGGCCCAGTACTTC. This encodes CASTRQQGMAQYF.